These 24 T cell receptor beta chains share one sample of origin, sequenced in a study of blood T cell repertoires in COVID-19. Sequencing used immunoSEQ multiplex PCR; TCRdb keeps in-frame clones, though not all of them. This repertoire shows about 200,000 clones, more than 75% found once; its top ten account for approximately 5.9%. What was sequenced was peripheral blood. All receptors derive from a woman in her forties with COVID-19, enrolled during active disease.

V usage is TRBV19 and J usage is TRBJ1-5; 7 bases fit TRBD1. Germline V lookup: CDR1 LNHDA, CDR2 SQIVND (reference sequence). Trimming cost V 7 bases and J 5 bases; bases outside gene matches: 11. The CDR3 is 15 residues long. The DNA for the CDR3 is TGTGCCAGTACCGCCCGGACAGGAGCGGATCAGCCCCAGCATTTT. Protein: CASTARTGADQPQHF.

This chain connects TRBV25-1 to TRBJ2-4; no definite D call. V gave up 5 bases and J gave up 6 bases, with 14 bases separating them. CDR1 MGHDK and CDR2 SYGVNS come from the germline V gene. CDR3 length equals 14 residues. CDR3 region: CASSTVAKVNIQYF. The CDR3 region has the DNA TGTGCCAGCAGTACCGTGGCCAAAGTAAACATTCAGTACTTC. The variable domain in full, completed from reference TRBV25-1 and TRBJ2-4, reads EADIYQTPRYLVIGTGKKITLECSQTMGHDKMYWYQQDPGMELHLIHYSYGVNSTEKGDLSSESTVSRIRTEHFPLTLESARPSHTSQYLCASSTVAKVNIQYFGAGTRLSVL.

The chain carries TRBV7-2 and TRBJ2-5; D is unclear. This CDR3 region has 16 residues. Germline CDR1 and CDR2: SGHTA and FQGNSA. V lost 1 base and J 2 bases, leaving 14 bases between the germline ends. This CDR3 reads CASSLVAVVFQETQYF. CDR3 nucleotide sequence: TGTGCCAGCAGCTTAGTTGCGGTTGTTTTTCAAGAGACCCAGTACTTC. The full variable domain, completed using reference TRBV7-2 and TRBJ2-5, is GAGVSQSPSNKVTEKGKDVELRCDPISGHTALYWYRQSLGQGLEFLIYFQGNSAPDKSGLPSDRFSAERTGGSVSTLTIQRTQQEDSAVYLCASSLVAVVFQETQYFGPGTRLLVL.

V is TRBV25-1 and J is TRBJ2-1, with 11 bases aligning to TRBD2. Germline-derived CDR1 and CDR2 are MGHDK and SYGVNS. The CDR3 is 17 amino acids. V shed 4 bases, J shed 8 bases, and the junction held 13 bases outside the gene matches. This CDR3 is CASSAFGFSGRADEQFF. CDR3 sequence (DNA): TGTGCCAGCAGTGCCTTCGGATTTAGCGGGAGGGCTGATGAGCAGTTCTTC.

This chain joins TRBV5-1 and TRBJ1-1; TRBD1 is a possible D gene (5 bases). The CDR3 is made up of 16 amino acids. Germline V gene sequence: CDR1 SGHRS, CDR2 YFSETQ. Trimming shortened V by 4 bases and J by 1 base, and 17 bases separated the two germline ends. CDR3 protein: CASSPEGLTANTEAFF. DNA of the CDR3: TGCGCCAGCAGCCCGGAGGGGTTGACAGCGAACACTGAAGCTTTCTTT. Using reference TRBV5-1 and TRBJ1-1 for the parts outside the CDR3, the full variable domain is KAGVTQTPRYLIKTRGQQVTLSCSPISGHRSVSWYQQTPGQGLQFLFEYFSETQRNKGNFPGRFSGRQFSNSRSEMNVSTLELGDSALYLCASSPEGLTANTEAFFGQGTRLTVV.

The J gene is TRBJ1-1, the V gene TRBV30; D is perhaps TRBD1 (5 bases). Germline loops: CDR1 GTSNPN, CDR2 SVGIG (reference sequence). The V end lost 5 bases, the J end lost 3 bases, and 13 bases lay between the germline ends. This CDR3 has 13 residues. The CDR3 region is CAWYGRGDTEAFF. For the CDR3, the DNA is TGTGCCTGGTATGGCCGGGGGGACACTGAAGCTTTCTTT.

This sequence joins TRBV18 and TRBJ1-2, with 8 bases lining up with TRBD1. The CDR3 has 17 residues. The V and J ends lost 6 bases and 8 bases, in that order; junction bases with no gene match: 20. Germline lookup yields CDR1 KGHSH and CDR2 LQKENI. The CDR3 sequence: CASSPLRGPGQESGYTF. In DNA, the CDR3 is TGTGCCAGCTCCCCTTTGAGGGGACCGGGACAGGAGTCAGGCTACACCTTC.

The sample holds a few counts of this clone. The genes are TRBV11-2 and TRBJ2-1; tentatively, D is TRBD2 (6 bases). Germline V lookup: CDR1 SGHAT, CDR2 FQNNGV. This CDR3 contains 14 residues. Trimming pared 2 bases from V and 5 bases from J, leaving 10 bases between. This chain's CDR3 is CASSLLAGHNEQFF. CDR3 nucleotide sequence: TGTGCCAGCAGCTTATTGGCGGGGCACAATGAGCAGTTCTTC. Variable domain in full (rest from reference TRBV11-2 and TRBJ2-1): EAGVAQSPRYKIIEKRQSVAFWCNPISGHATLYWYQQILGQGPKLLIQFQNNGVVDDSQLPKDRFSAERLKGVDSTLKIQPAKLEDSAVYLCASSLLAGHNEQFFGPGTRLTVL.

The genes are TRBV5-6 and TRBJ1-2, with D possibly TRBD1 on 6 matching bases. Germline V gene data show CDR1 as SGHDT and CDR2 as YYEEEE. The V gene lost 1 base and the J gene lost 6 bases, with 10 bases spanning the gap. The CDR3 is 13 amino acids. CDR3 DNA: TGTGCCAGCAGCTTGCAGGGGACCCATGGCTACACCTTC. Its translation: CASSLQGTHGYTF.

This chain joins TRBV7-8 and TRBJ1-5, with a possible D match to TRBD1 (5 bases). This CDR3 region has 16 residues. With 0 bases removed from V and 2 bases from J, the gap between germline ends came to 11 bases. Germline V gene data show CDR1 as SGHVS and CDR2 as FQNEAQ. The DNA for the CDR3 is TGTGCCAGCAGCTTAGCGCAGGGTAGGGGCAATCAGCCCCAGCATTTT. This translates into CASSLAQGRGNQPQHF. Full variable domain (outside the CDR3, taken from reference TRBV7-8 and TRBJ1-5): GAGVSQSPRYKVAKRGQDVALRCDPISGHVSLFWYQQALGQGPEFLTYFQNEAQLDKSGLPSDRFFAERPEGSVSTLKIQRTQQEDSAVYLCASSLAQGRGNQPQHFGDGTRLSIL.

V and J are TRBV12-3 or TRBV12-4 and TRBJ1-5; no clear D gene. The CDR3 has 12 amino acids. The germline V and J ends were trimmed by 5 bases and 4 bases, with 6 bases remaining between them. CDR3 in amino acids: CASSRLNQPQHF. The CDR3 bases are TGTGCCAGCAGTCGTTTAAATCAGCCCCAGCATTTT.

V and J are TRBV19 and TRBJ2-5, with 7 bases matching TRBD1. J gave up 5 bases and V 5 bases, and 11 bases lay outside the gene matches. The CDR3 totals 15 residues. Germline-derived CDR1 and CDR2 are LNHDA and SQIVND (reference sequence). The CDR3 here is CASSVPDRPGETQYF. The CDR3 region has the DNA TGTGCCAGTAGTGTCCCGGACAGGCCGGGGGAGACCCAGTACTTC.

The chain carries TRBV7-2 and TRBJ1-4; a weak D match, TRBD1 (6 bases). Germline V lookup: CDR1 SGHTA, CDR2 FQGNSA. The CDR3 extends over 15 amino acids. V was trimmed by 6 bases and J by 6 bases, leaving 17 bases between them. In DNA, the CDR3 is TGTGCCAGCAGGCGGATGTGGGACACCGATGAAAAACTGTTTTTT. Its protein product is CASRRMWDTDEKLFF.

This sequence joins TRBV7-7 and TRBJ2-3, with 13 bases that match TRBD2. CDR3 size: 15 residues. After removal of 5 bases from V and 5 bases from J, the junction contained 4 bases not matched to a gene. The germline CDR1 and CDR2 sequences are SSHAT and FNYEAQ (reference sequence). The CDR3 loop is CASSRTSGSGDTQYF. CDR3 coding DNA: TGTGCCAGCAGCCGGACTAGCGGGAGTGGAGATACGCAGTATTTT.

V usage is TRBV14 and J usage is TRBJ2-3, with D perhaps TRBD2 (6 bases). The germline V gene encodes CDR1 SGHDN and CDR2 FVKESK. V was clipped by 2 bases and J by 5 bases, with 8 bases between them. The CDR3 is made up of 13 amino acids. CDR3 protein: CASSQIGGDTQYF. The CDR3 DNA reads TGTGCCAGCAGCCAAATCGGGGGAGATACGCAGTATTTT.

This clone was counted at least ten times. The CDR3 spells CASSPDTGGNYEQYF. In DNA, the CDR3 is TGCGCCAGCAGCCCCGATACAGGGGGGAACTACGAGCAGTACTTC. The chain joins TRBV10-2 to TRBJ2-7, with 8 bases fitting TRBD1. The CDR3 totals 15 residues. V was clipped by 6 bases and J by 3 bases; unmatched bases: 10. CDR1 and CDR2 from the germline V gene are WSHSY and SAAADI.

CDR3 loop: CASSSSGTLALGGYTF. The CDR3 DNA reads TGTGCCAGCAGTTCTAGCGGGACATTGGCTTTGGGGGGCTACACCTTC. This chain connects TRBV6-5 to TRBJ1-2, with D possibly being TRBD1 (6 bases). V lost 4 bases to trimming and J lost 8 bases, with 23 bases between them. The CDR3 totals 16 residues. The germline CDR1 and CDR2 sequences are MNHEY and SVGAGI.

The chain recombines TRBV7-7 with TRBJ1-3; the D is unclear. CDR1 and CDR2 (germline): SSHAT, FNYEAQ (reference sequence). V lost 4 bases, J lost 4 bases, and 11 bases lay in between. The CDR3 consists of 14 residues. The CDR3, as DNA: TGTGCCAGCAGCTCTGGCACGTCCGGAAACACCATATATTTT. Amino acids: CASSSGTSGNTIYF.

J is TRBJ1-1 and V is TRBV27, with 7 bases fitting TRBD1. V shed 4 bases, J shed 0 bases, and the junction held 8 bases outside the gene matches. Germline-derived CDR1 and CDR2 are MNHEY and SMNVEV (reference sequence). The CDR3 consists of 16 residues. The CDR3 DNA reads TGTGCCAGCAGTTCCCCGACAGGGCCCCTGAACACTGAAGCTTTCTTT. Protein product: CASSSPTGPLNTEAFF.

The count of this clone is one. J is TRBJ2-1 and V is TRBV5-1; D is possibly TRBD2 (5 bases). Trimming removed 0 bases at V and 9 bases at J, with 13 bases between. The CDR3 contains 14 residues. CDR1 is SGHRS and CDR2 is YFSETQ in the germline V gene. CDR3 DNA sequence: TGCGCCAGCAGCTTGGCCGAGACTAAGGGTGAGCAGTTCTTC. Protein: CASSLAETKGEQFF.

The J gene is TRBJ2-1, the V gene TRBV5-1; TRBD1 matches at 7 bases. After removal of 2 bases from V and 7 bases from J, the junction contained 21 bases not matched to a gene. Germline CDR1 SGHRS, CDR2 YFSETQ. This CDR3 has 19 amino acids. CDR3 in amino acids: CASSFQGDPRTRGVNEQFF. The CDR3 nucleotides read TGCGCCAGCAGCTTCCAGGGGGACCCTAGGACCCGAGGTGTGAATGAGCAGTTCTTC.

This clone has a handful of counts. The CDR3 DNA follows: TGTGCCAGCAGTGCGGCAGGGGATGGCTACACCTTC. It encodes CASSAAGDGYTF. The rearrangement joins TRBV2 to TRBJ1-2; D is perhaps TRBD1 (6 bases). CDR3 length equals 12 residues. Germline V gene data show CDR1 as SNHLY and CDR2 as FYNNEI. Trimming took 4 bases from V and 6 from J, leaving 9 bases between them.

The chain carries TRBV7-6 and TRBJ2-3; 9 nucleotides match TRBD2. This CDR3 contains 15 residues. The trim removed 4 bases at V and 0 bases at J, leaving 2 bases unmatched. Germline CDR1 and CDR2: SGHVS and FNYEAQ. CDR3 protein: CASSSAGGSTDTQYF. In nucleotides, the CDR3 is TGTGCCAGCAGCTCAGCGGGGGGAAGCACAGATACGCAGTATTTT.

The DNA for the CDR3 is TGTGCCAGCAGCTTATACGGCGGGAGGGAGACCCAGTACTTC. Translation gives CASSLYGGRETQYF. The chain is built from TRBV11-2 and TRBJ2-5; 8 nucleotides align to TRBD2. Germline trimming cut 2 bases from V and 5 bases from J; bases unmatched to any gene: 4. Germline V gene data show CDR1 as SGHAT and CDR2 as FQNNGV. CDR3 length equals 14 residues.